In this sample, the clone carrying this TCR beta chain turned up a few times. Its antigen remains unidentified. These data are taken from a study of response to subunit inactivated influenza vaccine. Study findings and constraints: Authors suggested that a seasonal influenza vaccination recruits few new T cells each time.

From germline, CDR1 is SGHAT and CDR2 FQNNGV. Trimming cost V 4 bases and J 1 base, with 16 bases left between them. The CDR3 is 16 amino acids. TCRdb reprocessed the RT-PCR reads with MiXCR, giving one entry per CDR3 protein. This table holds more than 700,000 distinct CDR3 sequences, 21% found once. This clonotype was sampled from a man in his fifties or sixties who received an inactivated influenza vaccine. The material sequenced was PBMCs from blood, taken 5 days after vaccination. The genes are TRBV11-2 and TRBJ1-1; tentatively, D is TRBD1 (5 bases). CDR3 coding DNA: TGTGCCAGCAGCTCCAACACGGGGGAATGGAACACTGAAGCTTTCTTT. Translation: CASSSNTGEWNTEAFF.